This T cell receptor (beta chain) derives from a study of control samples from healthy donors and cancer patients. Sequencing was performed with immunoSEQ multiplex PCR; in TCRdb, only in-frame clones are kept and a portion is missing. The sample lists approximately 150,000 clones, 75% to 95% occurring once. Germline CDR1 is SGHRS and CDR2 is YFSETQ. The CDR3 has 17 residues. Trimming removed 1 base at V and 0 bases at J, with 11 bases between. This clone is a singleton in its sample. The specimen sequenced was blood. The chain recombines TRBV5-1 with TRBJ1-6; D perhaps matches TRBD1 (5 bases). This clonotype was sampled from a man in his thirties or forties in good health. CDR3 loop: CASSLMGERSYNSPLHF. CDR3 nucleotide sequence: TGCGCCAGCAGCTTGATGGGGGAACGCTCCTATAATTCACCCCTCCACTTT.